The 32 T cell receptor beta chains below were found in one sample sequenced in a study of blood T cell repertoires in COVID-19. Data came from immunoSEQ multiplex PCR; TCRdb stores just in-frame clones and leaves some out. There are 250,000 to 300,000 clones in the sample; around nine tenths occur only once, and 13% lies in the top ten. The sequencing input was peripheral blood. Receptors originate from a woman aged 70-85 years with COVID-19, enrolled during active disease.

The J gene is TRBJ1-5, the V gene TRBV6-5; D perhaps matches TRBD1 (6 bases). The CDR3 is 13 residues long. V was clipped by 6 bases and J by 5 bases, with 11 bases between them. Looked up from germline, CDR1 is MNHEY and CDR2 is SVGAGI. DNA for the CDR3: TGTGCCAGCAGACTGCCAGGGGATCAGCCCCAGCATTTT. This encodes CASRLPGDQPQHF.

The rearrangement links TRBV4-1 to TRBJ1-6; D is unresolved. Between the trimmed V and J ends, which lost 0 bases and 6 bases, there was a span of 9 bases. CDR3 length: 15 amino acids. Germline values: CDR1 MGHRA, CDR2 YSYEKL. Here the CDR3 DNA reads TGCGCCAGCAGCCAAGATGGTAGCAGTAATTCACCCCTCCACTTT. Residues: CASSQDGSSNSPLHF.

This clone was observed a single time. The V call is TRBV2, the J call TRBJ2-4; 10 bases are shared with TRBD1. Germline V gives CDR1 SNHLY, CDR2 FYNNEI. This CDR3 is built from 16 residues. Trimming took 1 base from V and 6 from J; bases not matched to a gene: 6. CDR3 nucleotide sequence: TGTGCCAGCAGTGAAGGACAGGGGGCGCGGAGAAACATTCAGTACTTC. It codes for CASSEGQGARRNIQYF.

The chain carries TRBV2 and TRBJ2-2; TRBD1 matches at 9 bases. CDR3 size: 15 residues. V gave up 2 bases and J gave up 6 bases; unmatched junction bases: 4. The germline V gene has CDR1 SNHLY and CDR2 FYNNEI. Here the CDR3 DNA reads TGTGCCAGCAGTGAAAGGGACAGGGACGCCGGGGAGCTGTTTTTT. It yields the protein CASSERDRDAGELFF. The full variable domain, in which reference TRBV2 and TRBJ2-2 provide the parts outside the CDR3, is EPEVTQTPSHQVTQMGQEVILRCVPISNHLYFYWYRQILGQKVEFLVSFYNNEISEKSEIFDDQFSVERPDGSNFTLKIRSTKLEDSAMYFCASSERDRDAGELFFGEGSRLTVL.

The chain couples TRBV21-1 to TRBJ2-7; the tabulated D call, TRBD2, remains unverified against the DNA. TRBV21-1 is listed as a pseudogene. There are 11 residues in the CDR3. The CDR3 DNA is TGTGCCAGCAGCAACTCCGCAGCGACGTACTTC. Translating gives CASSNSAATYF.

This chain uses TRBV10-1 with TRBJ1-1, with a weak D call TRBD1 (5 bases). Germline loops: CDR1 WNHNN, CDR2 SYGVQD (reference sequence). The CDR3 is made up of 16 amino acids. The ends were cut back, 1 base at V and 4 bases at J, with 16 bases in the middle. The CDR3 here is CASSEWGMTDPTEAFF. DNA for the CDR3: TGCGCCAGCAGTGAGTGGGGAATGACAGATCCCACTGAAGCTTTCTTT.

The chain has TRBV6-4 and TRBJ1-2, with 10 bases that match TRBD1. The CDR3 runs to 17 residues. The V gene's germline CDR1 is MRHNA and CDR2 SNTAGT. The V and J ends lost 9 bases and 5 bases, in that order; junction bases with no gene match: 18. For the CDR3, the DNA is TGTGCCAGTGTCGCGGGGACAGGGGTGGGGCGGTGGTATGGCTACACCTTC. Translating it yields CASVAGTGVGRWYGYTF.

This clone has a single count. The rearrangement uses TRBV12-5 and TRBJ2-7; TRBD2 agrees at 8 bases. Germline CDR1 LGHNT, CDR2 FRNRAP. The CDR3 extends over 18 amino acids. Unmatched junction bases numbered 10, after V lost 0 bases and J lost 0 bases. CDR3 in DNA: TGTGCTAGTGGTTTGGTACTGGGGAGCGGGAGCCTCTCCTACGAGCAGTACTTC. This gives the protein CASGLVLGSGSLSYEQYF.

This clone was detected only once. The chain links TRBV2 to TRBJ1-2; unclear D gene. The V gene's germline CDR1 is SNHLY and CDR2 FYNNEI. With 7 bases removed from V and 8 bases from J, the gap between germline ends came to 14 bases. This CDR3 contains 12 residues. The CDR3 nucleotides read TGTGCCAGCAAGAGAGGTATTTGGGGCTACACCTTC. Encoded protein: CASKRGIWGYTF.

J is TRBJ2-5 and V is TRBV6-6; 7 bases map to TRBD2. Germline lookup yields CDR1 MNHNY and CDR2 SVGAGI (reference sequence). The J segment lost 4 bases and the V segment lost 6 bases, leaving 5 bases of the junction unmatched. CDR3 length: 13 amino acids. The CDR3 reads CASRLREGETQYF. The CDR3, as DNA: TGTGCCAGCAGGCTCAGGGAGGGAGAGACCCAGTACTTC.

This clone was seen a few times. The chain carries TRBV27 and TRBJ2-7; maybe TRBD2 (5 bases). This CDR3 contains 14 residues. The V gene's germline CDR1 is MNHEY and CDR2 SMNVEV (reference sequence). Between the trimmed V and J ends, which lost 2 bases and 2 bases, there was a span of 10 bases. In DNA form, the CDR3 reads TGTGCCAGCAGTTTAGAGGGCTTGGCCTACGAGCAGTACTTC. It codes for CASSLEGLAYEQYF.

This clone has only one observation. The J gene is TRBJ2-1, the V gene TRBV27, with TRBD1 matching 11 bases. This CDR3 spans 15 amino acids. Germline CDR1 reads MNHEY; CDR2 reads SMNVEV (reference sequence). V gave up 4 bases and J gave up 6 bases; unmatched junction bases: 5. The CDR3 sequence: CASSWTGGGVNEQFF. The DNA for the CDR3 is TGTGCCAGCAGTTGGACAGGGGGCGGTGTCAATGAGCAGTTCTTC.

This clone was seen just once. The rearrangement uses TRBV9 and TRBJ1-2; possible D gene TRBD1, 5 bases. V dropped 0 bases and J dropped 5 bases, with 17 bases sitting between them. Germline CDR1 reads SGDLS; CDR2 reads YYNGEE. The CDR3 sequence is 16 residues long. The DNA for the CDR3 is TGTGCCAGCAGCGTAGCTACGGGGGGTGGCAATTATGGCTACACCTTC. Translation: CASSVATGGGNYGYTF.

The CDR3 protein is CASSTDSGQGNKQYF. The CDR3 DNA is TGTGCCAGCAGTACTGATTCGGGACAGGGGAATAAGCAGTACTTC. V gene TRBV2 combines with J gene TRBJ2-7, with 10 bases identical to TRBD1. Trimming cost V 5 bases and J 8 bases; bases outside gene matches: 12. CDR3 length: 15 residues. CDR1 SNHLY and CDR2 FYNNEI come from the germline V gene.

The V and J genes are TRBV9 and TRBJ2-7; no clear D gene. Germline V gene sequence: CDR1 SGDLS, CDR2 YYNGEE. V dropped 4 bases and J dropped 2 bases, with 19 bases sitting between them. There are 16 residues in the CDR3. DNA for the CDR3: TGTGCCAGCAGCCCTCCTTCAGCGCAAGGCCCCTACGAGCAGTACTTC. Translation gives CASSPPSAQGPYEQYF.

This chain uses TRBV7-8 with TRBJ1-5, with unresolved D. The germline V gene encodes CDR1 SGHVS and CDR2 FQNEAQ. This CDR3 region has 14 residues. Trimming pared 7 bases from V and 4 bases from J, leaving 14 bases between. CDR3 loop: CASTDRVSNQPQHF. For the CDR3, the DNA is TGTGCCAGCACCGACCGGGTTTCGAATCAGCCCCAGCATTTT.

The chain is built from TRBV28 and TRBJ2-7; TRBD2 aligns across 10 bases. The trim removed 6 bases at V and 3 bases at J, leaving 8 bases unmatched. The CDR3 loop spans 15 amino acids. Germline V gene sequence: CDR1 MDHEN, CDR2 SYDVKM. Here the CDR3 reads CASRPLAGDNYEQYF. The DNA of the CDR3 is TGTGCCAGCAGACCCCTAGCGGGGGACAACTACGAGCAGTACTTC.

The CDR3 here is CASSFAGSAGNTIYF. The CDR3 DNA reads TGTGCCAGCAGTTTTGCAGGGTCGGCTGGAAACACCATATATTTT. The gene calls are TRBV6-5 and TRBJ1-3, with a tentative D call TRBD1 (5 bases). This CDR3 spans 15 amino acids. V lost 4 bases to trimming and J lost 2 bases, with 12 bases between them. Germline lookup yields CDR1 MNHEY and CDR2 SVGAGI.

The chain carries TRBV2 and TRBJ2-3, with 7 nucleotides matching TRBD2. The V gene's germline CDR1 is SNHLY and CDR2 FYNNEI. This CDR3 has 16 amino acids. The J segment lost 2 bases and the V segment lost 6 bases, leaving 11 bases of the junction unmatched. For the CDR3, the DNA is TGTGCCAGCAGCCTTTCTAGCGGCCAACCCACAGATACGCAGTATTTT. Protein: CASSLSSGQPTDTQYF.

The rearrangement uses TRBV10-3 and TRBJ2-6; 8 positions agree with TRBD1. V lost 2 bases to trimming and J lost 2 bases; unmatched junction nucleotides: 5. Germline CDR1 is ENHRY and CDR2 is SYGVKD. The CDR3 contains 17 residues. CDR3 region: CAISEQGAGTGANVLTF. In nucleotides, the CDR3 is TGTGCCATCAGTGAGCAGGGGGCTGGAACTGGGGCCAACGTCCTGACTTTC.

This rearrangement joins TRBV29-1 to TRBJ2-7; D remains ambiguous. The germline V gene encodes CDR1 SQVTM and CDR2 ANQGSEA. CDR3 length: 13 residues. The ends were cut back, 4 bases at V and 1 base at J, with 11 bases in the middle. CDR3 region: CSVAGPLSYEQYF. CDR3 DNA sequence: TGCAGCGTTGCTGGGCCGTTATCCTACGAGCAGTACTTC.

Comment on this clone: The sample contains more than one DNA sequence encoding this CDR3. The chain recombines TRBV5-1 with TRBJ1-5; possibly TRBD1 for D (6 bases). The ends were cut back, 0 bases at V and 1 base at J, with 8 bases in the middle. Germline V CDR1 and CDR2: SGHRS, YFSETQ. This CDR3 region has 15 residues. Here the CDR3 DNA reads TGCGCCAGCAGCTTGGCAGGGGAGAGCAATCAGCCCCAGCATTTT. Translation: CASSLAGESNQPQHF.

The genes are TRBV27 and TRBJ2-7; TRBD2 might be the D (5 bases). Germline CDR1 reads MNHEY; CDR2 reads SMNVEV (reference sequence). Deletions cut 2 bases from V and 4 bases from J, with 12 bases between. The CDR3 runs to 14 residues. CDR3 in DNA: TGTGCCAGCAGTTTAGGGCGGGCGGGTTACGAGCAGTACTTC. It translates to CASSLGRAGYEQYF.

The rearrangement links TRBV29-1 to TRBJ1-1; 9 nucleotides agree with TRBD1. The CDR3 covers 16 residues. After removal of 4 bases from V and 0 bases from J, the junction contained 9 bases not matched to a gene. Germline V gene lookup returns CDR1 SQVTM and CDR2 ANQGSEA. CDR3 protein: CSVVAGTGMMNTEAFF. For the CDR3, the DNA is TGCAGCGTTGTAGCCGGGACAGGGATGATGAACACTGAAGCTTTCTTT.

The chain carries TRBV18 and TRBJ1-1; TRBD1 might be the D (6 bases). From germline, CDR1 is KGHSH and CDR2 LQKENI. Trimming pared 2 bases from V and 4 bases from J, leaving 17 bases between. The CDR3 covers 16 residues. The CDR3: CASSPGLGAVGTEAFF. As DNA, the CDR3 is TGTGCCAGCTCACCAGGACTGGGGGCGGTGGGCACTGAAGCTTTCTTT.

J is TRBJ2-1 and V is TRBV24-1; tentative D call: TRBD2 (6 bases). Germline V gives CDR1 KGHDR, CDR2 SFDVKD. The CDR3 consists of 16 residues. Trimming shortened V by 1 base and J by 0 bases, and 9 bases separated the two germline ends. The CDR3 DNA follows: TGTGCCACCAGTGATTTTGACGGGAGCTCCTACAATGAGCAGTTCTTC. It yields the protein CATSDFDGSSYNEQFF.

This chain links TRBV2 with TRBJ2-5; maybe TRBD2 (7 bases). Looked up from germline, CDR1 is SNHLY and CDR2 is FYNNEI. The CDR3 covers 14 residues. Trimming removed 6 bases at V and 5 bases at J, with 16 bases between. CDR3 bases: TGTGCCAGCAGCCTCCGGGGGGCTCAGGAGACCCAGTACTTC. This encodes CASSLRGAQETQYF.

The V call is TRBV21-1, the J call TRBJ2-7; the tabulated D call, TRBD2, remains unverified against the DNA. TRBV21-1 is deemed a pseudogene. This CDR3 has 15 residues. CDR3 protein: CASSSRLAVVYEQYF. The CDR3 DNA follows: TGTGCCAGCAGCAGCAGACTAGCGGTGGTCTACGAGCAGTACTTC.

The chain employs TRBV5-1 and TRBJ2-2; 8 positions match TRBD1. Trimming removed 0 bases from V and 6 bases from J; junction bases left unmatched: 7. The CDR3 sequence is 16 residues long. CDR1 is SGHRS, CDR2 YFSETQ, per germline. The CDR3 spells CASSLVGTGGAGELFF. CDR3 bases: TGCGCCAGCAGCTTGGTTGGGACAGGAGGTGCCGGGGAGCTGTTTTTT.

This clone is medium-sized. The gene calls are TRBV7-8 and TRBJ1-2; D might be TRBD1 (6 bases). The V gene lost 4 bases and the J gene lost 8 bases, with 20 bases spanning the gap. Germline V lookup: CDR1 SGHVS, CDR2 FQNEAQ. The CDR3 is 15 amino acids. DNA of the CDR3: TGTGCCAGCAGCTCCTACAGGGAGGGCCAGGGAGGCTACACCTTC. This gives the protein CASSSYREGQGGYTF.

CDR3 sequence reads: CASSQEWTPNTEAFF. DNA of the CDR3: TGCGCCAGCAGCCAAGAATGGACACCGAACACTGAAGCTTTCTTT. The J gene is TRBJ1-1, the V gene TRBV4-3; tentatively, D is TRBD1 (5 bases). This CDR3 spans 15 amino acids. Trimming cost V 0 bases and J 1 base, with 9 bases left between them. Germline V gene sequence: CDR1 LGHNA, CDR2 YSLEER.

The chain recombines TRBV5-8 with TRBJ2-7, with TRBD2 matching over 10 bases. Losses at the gene ends were 4 bases for V and 1 base for J; bases not matched to a gene: 5. Germline lookup yields CDR1 SGHTS and CDR2 YDEGEE. The CDR3 runs 15 residues. The CDR3 protein is CASSRRTSGSYEQYF. The CDR3 region has the DNA TGTGCCAGCAGCCGAAGGACTAGCGGTTCCTACGAGCAGTACTTC.